This entry concerns a single T cell receptor beta chain. Its antigen is unidentified. This specimen comes from a study of T-cell reconstitution after alpha-beta-depleted transplantation in children. Study-level results: T-cell numbers and diversity, one year after transplant, stemmed largely from T cells that were newly produced. Surviving recipient T cells and thymic progenitors accounted for the high day-60 TCRbeta diversity observed in some patients. Expanded graft clones, several hundred of them, were reportedly the source of alpha-beta T cells about two months after transplant.

Unique molecular identifiers were incorporated into the prepared TCRbeta library. TCRdb independently ran MiXCR on the PCR reads; one entry per CDR3 protein. The sample holds roughly 570,000 distinct CDR3 sequences, approximately 30% seen once. The germline gives CDR1 SGHVS, CDR2 FNYEAQ. CDR3 length equals 15 residues. V dropped 1 base and J dropped 2 bases, with 11 bases sitting between them. This clonotype was sampled from a boy in the first two years of life with Wiskott-Aldrich syndrome, due to receive a stem cell transplant. The specimen was PBMCs, collected before TCRalphabeta/CD19-depleted stem cell transplant. V gene TRBV7-6 combines with J gene TRBJ1-1, with no clear D. DNA for the CDR3: TGTGCCAGCAGCTTAGGGACCCGCGCCAACACTGAAGCTTTCTTT. Protein: CASSLGTRANTEAFF.